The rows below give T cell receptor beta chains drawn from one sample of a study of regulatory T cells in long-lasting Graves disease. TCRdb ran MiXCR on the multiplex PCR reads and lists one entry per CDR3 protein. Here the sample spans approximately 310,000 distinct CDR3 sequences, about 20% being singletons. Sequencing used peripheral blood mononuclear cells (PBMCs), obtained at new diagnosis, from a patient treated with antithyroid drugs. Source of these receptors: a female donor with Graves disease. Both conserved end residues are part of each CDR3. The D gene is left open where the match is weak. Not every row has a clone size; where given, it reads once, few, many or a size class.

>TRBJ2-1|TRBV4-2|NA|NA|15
TGTGCCAGCAGCCAAGAAGAGGAAAGTGGGGATGAGCAGTTCTTC
CASSQEEESGDEQFF
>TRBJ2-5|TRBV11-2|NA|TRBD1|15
TGTGCCAGCAGCTTTCTCGACAGGGGACAAGAGACCCAGTACTTC
CASSFLDRGQETQYF
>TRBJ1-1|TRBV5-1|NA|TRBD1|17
TGCGCCAGCAGCCGCGCCGGGACAGGGAGGGGGAACACTGAAGCTTTCTTT
CASSRAGTGRGNTEAFF
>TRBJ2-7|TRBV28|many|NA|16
TGTGCCAGCAGTTTAATTAGCGGAGGGGGCCTGCGGGAGCAGTACTTC
CASSLISGGGLREQYF
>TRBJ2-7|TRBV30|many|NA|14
TGTGCCTGGAGTGCGACAGTAAACTCCTACGAGCAGTACTTC
CAWSATVNSYEQYF
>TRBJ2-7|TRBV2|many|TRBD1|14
TGTGCCAGCAGCGCCGGGCAGGGGGTAGTTAAGCAGTACTTC
CASSAGQGVVKQYF
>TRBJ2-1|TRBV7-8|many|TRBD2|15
TGTGCCAGCAGCTTCCGGGAGGGCCGCTACAATGAGCAGTTCTTC
CASSFREGRYNEQFF
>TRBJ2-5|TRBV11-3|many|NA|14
TGTGCCAGCAGTTGGAGGGGACAGCAAGAGACCCAGTACTTC
CASSWRGQQETQYF
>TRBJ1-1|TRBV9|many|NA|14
TGTGCCAGCAGCGTATCCCCGGAAAACACTGAAGCTTTCTTT
CASSVSPENTEAFF
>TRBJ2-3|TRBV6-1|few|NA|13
TGTGCCAGCGGAAATGGGGGGACAGATACGCAGTATTTT
CASGNGGTDTQYF
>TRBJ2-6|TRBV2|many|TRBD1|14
TGTGCCAGCAGGACAGGGACTGGGGCCAACGTCCTGACTTTC
CASRTGTGANVLTF
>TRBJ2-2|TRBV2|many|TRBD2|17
TGTGCCAGCAGTTCTCGACTAGCGGGAGGCGGCACCGGGGAGCTGTTTTTT
CASSSRLAGGGTGELFF
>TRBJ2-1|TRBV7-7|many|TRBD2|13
TGTGCTAGCAGCCGAACGGGGAGGGGTGGGCAGTTCTTC
CASSRTGRGGQFF
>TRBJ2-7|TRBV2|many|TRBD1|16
TGTGCCAGCAGTGTAGTGGACCGACAGGGGGGCTACGAGCAGTACTTC
CASSVVDRQGGYEQYF
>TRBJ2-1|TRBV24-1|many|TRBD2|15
TGTGCCACCAGTGACACCGGGACTACGACAGATGAGCAGTTCTTC
CATSDTGTTTDEQFF
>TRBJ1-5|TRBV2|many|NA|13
TGTGCCAGCATTTGGGGGCTCGGCCAGCCCCAGCATTTT
CASIWGLGQPQHF
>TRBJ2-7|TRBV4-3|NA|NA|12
TGCGCCAGCAGCCAAGACAGCCGAGAGCAGTACTTC
CASSQDSREQYF
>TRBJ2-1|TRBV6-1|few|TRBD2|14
TGTGCCAGCAGTGAACCGGCGGGAGCTGGTGAGCAGTTCTTC
CASSEPAGAGEQFF
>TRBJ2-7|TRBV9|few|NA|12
TGTGCCAGCAGCGTCCGGGGCGGCGAGCAGTACTTC
CASSVRGGEQYF
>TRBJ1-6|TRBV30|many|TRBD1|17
TGTGCCTGGAGTAAAGGACAGGGGGCACCATATAATTCACCCCTCCACTTT
CAWSKGQGAPYNSPLHF
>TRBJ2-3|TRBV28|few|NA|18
TGTGCCAGCAGTTTTCGCCCCGGACAGTCGGAAAGCACAGATACGCAGTATTTT
CASSFRPGQSESTDTQYF
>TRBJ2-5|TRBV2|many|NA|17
TGTGCCAGCAGTGACACGGTCAGCGCTATAACCAAGAAGACCCAGTACTTC
CASSDTVSAITKKTQYF
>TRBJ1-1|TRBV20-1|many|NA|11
TGCAGTGCTAGGTCCGTCACTGAAGCTTTCTTT
CSARSVTEAFF
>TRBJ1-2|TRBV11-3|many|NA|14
TGTGCCAGCAGCTTAGAAGCGGCAGGGGATGGCTACACCTTC
CASSLEAAGDGYTF
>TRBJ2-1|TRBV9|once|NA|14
TGTGCCAGCAGCGGACGGGTGGGAGACAATGAGCAGTTCTTC
CASSGRVGDNEQFF
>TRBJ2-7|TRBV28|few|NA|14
TGTGCCAGCAGGTTGCGGCAGGGAGACTACGAGCAGTACTTC
CASRLRQGDYEQYF
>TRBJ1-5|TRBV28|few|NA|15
TGTGCCAGCAGTCCGCCGAGGGGTCCCAATCAGCCCCAGCATTTT
CASSPPRGPNQPQHF
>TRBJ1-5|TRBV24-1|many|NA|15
TGTGCCATCAGTCATGTCCCCAAGACGTGTCAGCCCCAGCATTTT
CAISHVPKTCQPQHF
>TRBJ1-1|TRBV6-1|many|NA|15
TGTGCCAGCAGTGAAGCTTCGATCATGAACACTGAAGCTTTCTTT
CASSEASIMNTEAFF
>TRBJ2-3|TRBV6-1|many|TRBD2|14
TGTGCCACCGTAGCGGGATATCGGACAGATACGCAGTATTTT
CATVAGYRTDTQYF
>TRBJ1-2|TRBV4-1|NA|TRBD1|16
TGCGCCAGCAGCCAAGGTCCGGGACAGGGGGGTTATGGCTACACCTTC
CASSQGPGQGGYGYTF
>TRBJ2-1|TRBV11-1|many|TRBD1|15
TGTGCCAGCAGCCATGAGAGTGGACAGGTCGGTGAGCGGTTCTTC
CASSHESGQVGERFF
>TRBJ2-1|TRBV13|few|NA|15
TGTGCCAGCAGCCGCGGAGCCAGCTCCTACAATGAGCAGTTCTTC
CASSRGASSYNEQFF
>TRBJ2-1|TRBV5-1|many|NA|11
TGCGCCAGCAGACTGTCCAGTGAGCAGTTCTTC
CASRLSSEQFF